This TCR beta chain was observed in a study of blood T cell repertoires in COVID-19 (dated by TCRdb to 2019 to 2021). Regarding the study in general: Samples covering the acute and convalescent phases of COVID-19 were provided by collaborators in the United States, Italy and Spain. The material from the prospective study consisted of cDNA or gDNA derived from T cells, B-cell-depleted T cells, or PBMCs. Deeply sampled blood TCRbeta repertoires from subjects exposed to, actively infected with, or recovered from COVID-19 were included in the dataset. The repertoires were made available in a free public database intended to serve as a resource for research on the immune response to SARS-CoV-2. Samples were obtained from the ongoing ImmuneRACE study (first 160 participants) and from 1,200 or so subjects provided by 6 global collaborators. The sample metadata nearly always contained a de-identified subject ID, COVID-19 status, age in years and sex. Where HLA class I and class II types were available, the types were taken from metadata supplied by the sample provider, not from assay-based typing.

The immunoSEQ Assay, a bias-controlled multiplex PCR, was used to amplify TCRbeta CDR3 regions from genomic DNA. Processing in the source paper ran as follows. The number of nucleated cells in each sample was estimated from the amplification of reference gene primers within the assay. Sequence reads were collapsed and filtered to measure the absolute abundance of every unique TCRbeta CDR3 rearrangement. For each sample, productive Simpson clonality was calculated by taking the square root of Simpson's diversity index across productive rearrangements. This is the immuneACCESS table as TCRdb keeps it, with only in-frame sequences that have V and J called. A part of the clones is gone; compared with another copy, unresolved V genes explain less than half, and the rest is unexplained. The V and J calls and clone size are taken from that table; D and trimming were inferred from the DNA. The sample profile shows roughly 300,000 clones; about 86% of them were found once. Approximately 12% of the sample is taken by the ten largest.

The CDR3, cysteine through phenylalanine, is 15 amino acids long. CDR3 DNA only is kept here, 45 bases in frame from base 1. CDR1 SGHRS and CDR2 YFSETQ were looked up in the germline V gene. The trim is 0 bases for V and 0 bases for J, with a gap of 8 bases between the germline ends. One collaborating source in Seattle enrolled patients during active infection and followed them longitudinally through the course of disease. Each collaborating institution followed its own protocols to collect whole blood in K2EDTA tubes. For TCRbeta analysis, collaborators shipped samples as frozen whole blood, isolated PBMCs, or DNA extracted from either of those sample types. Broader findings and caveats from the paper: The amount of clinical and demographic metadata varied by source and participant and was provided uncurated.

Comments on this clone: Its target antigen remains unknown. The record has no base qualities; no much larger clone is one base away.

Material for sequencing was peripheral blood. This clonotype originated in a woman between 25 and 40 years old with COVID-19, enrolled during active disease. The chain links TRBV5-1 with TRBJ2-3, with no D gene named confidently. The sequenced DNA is TGCGCCAGCAGCTTGGCCGGTACTAGCACAGATACGCAGTATTTT. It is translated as CASSLAGTSTDTQYF.